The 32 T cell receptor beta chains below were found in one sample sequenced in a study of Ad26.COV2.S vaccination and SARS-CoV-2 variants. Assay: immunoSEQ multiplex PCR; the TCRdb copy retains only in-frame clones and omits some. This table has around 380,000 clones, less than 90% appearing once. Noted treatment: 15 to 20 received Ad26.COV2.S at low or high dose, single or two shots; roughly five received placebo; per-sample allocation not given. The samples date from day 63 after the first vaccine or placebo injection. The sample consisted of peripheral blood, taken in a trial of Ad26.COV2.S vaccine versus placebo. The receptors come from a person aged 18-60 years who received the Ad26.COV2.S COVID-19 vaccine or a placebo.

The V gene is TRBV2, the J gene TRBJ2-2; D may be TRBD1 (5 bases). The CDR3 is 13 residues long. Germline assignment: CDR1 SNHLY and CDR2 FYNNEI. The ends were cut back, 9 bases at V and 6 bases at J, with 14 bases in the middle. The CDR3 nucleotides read TGTGCCAGTAAGCTCGACAGTCCCGGGGAGCTGTTTTTT. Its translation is CASKLDSPGELFF.

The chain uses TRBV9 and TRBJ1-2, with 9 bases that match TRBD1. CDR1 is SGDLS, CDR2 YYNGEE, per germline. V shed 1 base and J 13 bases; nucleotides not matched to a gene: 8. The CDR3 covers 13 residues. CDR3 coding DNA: TGTGCCAGCAGCGTACGGACAGGGGCCGGAGGCACCTTC. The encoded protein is CASSVRTGAGGTF.

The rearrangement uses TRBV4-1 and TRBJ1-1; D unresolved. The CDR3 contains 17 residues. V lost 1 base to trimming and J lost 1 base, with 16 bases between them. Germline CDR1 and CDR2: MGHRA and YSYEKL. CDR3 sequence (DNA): TGCGCCAGCAGCCAAGTTTCTATAATATACACGAACACTGAAGCTTTCTTT. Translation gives CASSQVSIIYTNTEAFF.

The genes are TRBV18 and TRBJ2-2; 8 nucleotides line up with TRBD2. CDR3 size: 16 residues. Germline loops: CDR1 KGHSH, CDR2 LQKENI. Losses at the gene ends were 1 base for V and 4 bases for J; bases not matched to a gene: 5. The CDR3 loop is CASSPLAGGTTGELFF. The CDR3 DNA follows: TGTGCCAGCTCACCACTCGCGGGGGGTACCACCGGGGAGCTGTTTTTT.

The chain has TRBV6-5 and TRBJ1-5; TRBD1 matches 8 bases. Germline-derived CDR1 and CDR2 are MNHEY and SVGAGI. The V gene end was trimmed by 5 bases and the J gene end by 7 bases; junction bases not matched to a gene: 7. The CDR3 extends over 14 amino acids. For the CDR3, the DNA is TGTGCCAGCAGTCCTCAGGGGGCACGGCAGCCCCAGCATTTT. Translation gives CASSPQGARQPQHF.

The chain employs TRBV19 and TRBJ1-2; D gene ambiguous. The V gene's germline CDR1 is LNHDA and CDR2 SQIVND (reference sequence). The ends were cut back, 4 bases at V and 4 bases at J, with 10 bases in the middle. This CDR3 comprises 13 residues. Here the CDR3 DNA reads TGTGCCAGTAGTACCACCAGCGGCTATGGCTACACCTTC. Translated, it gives CASSTTSGYGYTF.

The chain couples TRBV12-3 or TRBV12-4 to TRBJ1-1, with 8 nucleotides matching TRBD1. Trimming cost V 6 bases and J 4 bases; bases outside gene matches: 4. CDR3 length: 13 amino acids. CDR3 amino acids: CASSGQGGTEAFF. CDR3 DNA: TGTGCCAGCAGCGGACAGGGCGGCACTGAAGCTTTCTTT.

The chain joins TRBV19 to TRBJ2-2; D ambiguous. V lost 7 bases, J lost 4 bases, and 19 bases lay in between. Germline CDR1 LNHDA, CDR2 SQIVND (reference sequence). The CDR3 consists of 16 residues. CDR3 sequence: CASKGLQPPRTGELFF. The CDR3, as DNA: TGTGCCAGTAAGGGTCTACAACCACCGCGCACCGGGGAGCTGTTTTTT.

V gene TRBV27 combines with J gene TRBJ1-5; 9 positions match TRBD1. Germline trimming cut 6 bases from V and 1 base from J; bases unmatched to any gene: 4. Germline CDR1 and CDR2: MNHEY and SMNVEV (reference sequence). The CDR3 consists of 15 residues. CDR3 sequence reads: CASSGTGKSNQPQHF. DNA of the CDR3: TGTGCCAGCAGCGGGACAGGGAAAAGCAATCAGCCCCAGCATTTT.

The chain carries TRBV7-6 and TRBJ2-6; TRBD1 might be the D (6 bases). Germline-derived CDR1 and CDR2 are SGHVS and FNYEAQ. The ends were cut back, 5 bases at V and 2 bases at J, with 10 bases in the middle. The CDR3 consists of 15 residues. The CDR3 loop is CASSQAGAGANVLTF. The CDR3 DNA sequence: TGTGCCAGCAGCCAGGCAGGGGCTGGGGCCAACGTCCTGACTTTC.

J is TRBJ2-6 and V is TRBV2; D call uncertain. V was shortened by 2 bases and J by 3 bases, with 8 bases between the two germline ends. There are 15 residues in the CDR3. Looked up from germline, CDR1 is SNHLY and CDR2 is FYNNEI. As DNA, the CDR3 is TGTGCCAGCAGTGAAAGGTGGAATGGGGCCAACGTCCTGACTTTC. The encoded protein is CASSERWNGANVLTF.

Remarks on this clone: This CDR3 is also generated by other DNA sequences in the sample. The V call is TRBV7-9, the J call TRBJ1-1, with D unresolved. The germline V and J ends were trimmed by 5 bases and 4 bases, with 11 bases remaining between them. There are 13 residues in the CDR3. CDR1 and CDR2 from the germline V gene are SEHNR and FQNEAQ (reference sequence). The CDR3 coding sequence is TGTGCCAGCAGCGCTCAGGTTACCACTGAAGCTTTCTTT. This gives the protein CASSAQVTTEAFF.

The CDR3 loop is CASSHRALFNEQFF. CDR3 coding DNA: TGCGCCAGCAGCCACCGGGCCCTTTTCAATGAGCAGTTCTTC. V is TRBV4-1 and J is TRBJ2-1; D gene ambiguous. In germline, CDR1 is MGHRA, CDR2 YSYEKL. Trimming cost V 3 bases and J 6 bases, with 12 bases left between them. CDR3 size: 14 residues.

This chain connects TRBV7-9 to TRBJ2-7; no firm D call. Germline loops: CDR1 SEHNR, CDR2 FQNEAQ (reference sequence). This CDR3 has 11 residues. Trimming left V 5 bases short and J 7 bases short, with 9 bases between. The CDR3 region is CASSDTAEQYF. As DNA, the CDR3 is TGTGCCAGCAGCGACACGGCAGAGCAGTACTTC.

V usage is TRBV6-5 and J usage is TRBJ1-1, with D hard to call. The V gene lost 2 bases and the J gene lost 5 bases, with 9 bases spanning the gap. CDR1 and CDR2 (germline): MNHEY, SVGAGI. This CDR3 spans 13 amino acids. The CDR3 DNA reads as TGTGCCAGCAGTTACGCCTCGGGGACTGAAGCTTTCTTT. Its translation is CASSYASGTEAFF.

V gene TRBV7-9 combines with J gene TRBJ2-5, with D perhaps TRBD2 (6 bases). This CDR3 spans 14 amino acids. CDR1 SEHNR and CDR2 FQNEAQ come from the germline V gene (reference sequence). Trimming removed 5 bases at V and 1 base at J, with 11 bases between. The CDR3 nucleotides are TGTGCCAGCAGCCCACCGGGACTCCAAGAGACCCAGTACTTC. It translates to CASSPPGLQETQYF.

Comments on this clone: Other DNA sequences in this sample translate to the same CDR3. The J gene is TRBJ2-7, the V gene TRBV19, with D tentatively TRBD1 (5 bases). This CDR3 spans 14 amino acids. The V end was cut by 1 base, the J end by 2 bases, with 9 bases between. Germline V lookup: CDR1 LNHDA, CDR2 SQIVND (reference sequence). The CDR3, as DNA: TGTGCCAGTAGTATAGCGGCAGGGACCTACGAGCAGTACTTC. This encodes CASSIAAGTYEQYF.

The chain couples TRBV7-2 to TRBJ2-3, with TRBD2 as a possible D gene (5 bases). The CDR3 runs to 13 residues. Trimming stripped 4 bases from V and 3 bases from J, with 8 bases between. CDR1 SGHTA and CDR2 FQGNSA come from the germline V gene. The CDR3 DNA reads TGTGCCAGCAGCTCCACTAGAACAGATACGCAGTATTTT. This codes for CASSSTRTDTQYF.

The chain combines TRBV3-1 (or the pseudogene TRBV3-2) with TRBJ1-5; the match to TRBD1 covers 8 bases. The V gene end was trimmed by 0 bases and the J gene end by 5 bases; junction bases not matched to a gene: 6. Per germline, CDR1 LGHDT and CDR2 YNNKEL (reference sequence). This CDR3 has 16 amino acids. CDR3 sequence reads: CASSQDGGQGHQPQHF. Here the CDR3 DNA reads TGTGCCAGCAGCCAAGATGGAGGACAGGGCCATCAGCCCCAGCATTTT.

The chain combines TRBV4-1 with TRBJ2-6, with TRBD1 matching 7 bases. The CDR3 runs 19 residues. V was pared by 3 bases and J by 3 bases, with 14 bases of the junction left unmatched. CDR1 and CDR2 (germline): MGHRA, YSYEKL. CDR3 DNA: TGCGCCAGCAGCCACCCTAAGGGGGAAGGGGGCGGTGGGGCCAACGTCCTGACTTTC. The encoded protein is CASSHPKGEGGGGANVLTF.

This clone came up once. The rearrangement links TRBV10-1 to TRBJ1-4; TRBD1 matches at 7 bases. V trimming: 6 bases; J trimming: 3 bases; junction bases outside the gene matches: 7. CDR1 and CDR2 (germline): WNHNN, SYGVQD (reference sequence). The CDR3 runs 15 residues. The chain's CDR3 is CASSAGGAPNEKLFF. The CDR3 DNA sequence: TGCGCCAGCAGCGCAGGGGGGGCGCCTAATGAAAAACTGTTTTTT.

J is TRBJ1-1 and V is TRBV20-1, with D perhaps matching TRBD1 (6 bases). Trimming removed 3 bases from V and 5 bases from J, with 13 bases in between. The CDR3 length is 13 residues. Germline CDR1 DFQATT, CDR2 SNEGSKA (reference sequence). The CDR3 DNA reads TGCAGTGCTAGTGACAGGATTTTAACTGAAGCTTTCTTT. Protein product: CSASDRILTEAFF.

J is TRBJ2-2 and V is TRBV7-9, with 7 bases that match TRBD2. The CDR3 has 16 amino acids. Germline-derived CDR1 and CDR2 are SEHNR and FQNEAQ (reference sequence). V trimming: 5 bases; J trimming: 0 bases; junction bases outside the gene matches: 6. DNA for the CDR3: TGTGCCAGCAGCCTGGAACTAGCGTCGAACACCGGGGAGCTGTTTTTT. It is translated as CASSLELASNTGELFF.

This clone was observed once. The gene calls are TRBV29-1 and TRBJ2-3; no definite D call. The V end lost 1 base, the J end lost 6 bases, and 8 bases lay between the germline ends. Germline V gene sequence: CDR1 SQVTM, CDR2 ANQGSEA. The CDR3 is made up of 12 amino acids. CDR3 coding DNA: TGCAGCGTTGAAGGGTTTGGGGATACGCAGTATTTT. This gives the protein CSVEGFGDTQYF.

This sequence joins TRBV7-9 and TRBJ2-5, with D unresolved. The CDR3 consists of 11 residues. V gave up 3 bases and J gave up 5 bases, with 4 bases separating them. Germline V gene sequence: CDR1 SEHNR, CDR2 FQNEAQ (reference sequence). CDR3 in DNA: TGTGCCAGCAGCTTGGCGGAGACCCAGTACTTC. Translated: CASSLAETQYF.

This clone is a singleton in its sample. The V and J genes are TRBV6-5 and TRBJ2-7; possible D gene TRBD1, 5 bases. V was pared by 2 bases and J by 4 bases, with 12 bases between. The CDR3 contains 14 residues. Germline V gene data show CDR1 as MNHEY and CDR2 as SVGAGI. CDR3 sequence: CASSYRQRLYEQYF. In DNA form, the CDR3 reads TGTGCCAGCAGTTACCGACAGCGACTTTACGAGCAGTACTTC.

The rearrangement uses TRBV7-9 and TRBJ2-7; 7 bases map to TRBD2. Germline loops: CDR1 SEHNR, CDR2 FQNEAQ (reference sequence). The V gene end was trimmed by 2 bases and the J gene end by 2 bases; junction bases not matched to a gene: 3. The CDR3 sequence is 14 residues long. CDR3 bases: TGTGCCAGCAGCTTATTGGGGGGGACCTACGAGCAGTACTTC. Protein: CASSLLGGTYEQYF.

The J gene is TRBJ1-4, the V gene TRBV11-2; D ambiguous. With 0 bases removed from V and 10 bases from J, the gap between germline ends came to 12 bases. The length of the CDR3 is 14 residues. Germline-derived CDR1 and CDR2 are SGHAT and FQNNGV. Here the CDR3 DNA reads TGTGCCAGCAGCTTAGATTATGAGGCGGGAAAACTGTTTTTT. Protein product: CASSLDYEAGKLFF.

This CDR3 reads CASSPTANQETQYF. The CDR3 coding sequence is TGTGCCAGCTCACCAACAGCGAATCAAGAGACCCAGTACTTC. This chain links TRBV18 with TRBJ2-5, with D unresolved. CDR1 is KGHSH, CDR2 LQKENI, per germline. CDR3 size: 14 residues. V lost 2 bases and J 2 bases, leaving 9 bases between the germline ends.

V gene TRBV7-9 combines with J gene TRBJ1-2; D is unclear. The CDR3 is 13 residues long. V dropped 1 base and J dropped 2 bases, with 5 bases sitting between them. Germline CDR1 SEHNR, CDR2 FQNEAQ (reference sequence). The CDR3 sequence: CASSLEPNYGYTF. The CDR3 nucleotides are TGTGCCAGCAGCTTAGAACCGAACTATGGCTACACCTTC.

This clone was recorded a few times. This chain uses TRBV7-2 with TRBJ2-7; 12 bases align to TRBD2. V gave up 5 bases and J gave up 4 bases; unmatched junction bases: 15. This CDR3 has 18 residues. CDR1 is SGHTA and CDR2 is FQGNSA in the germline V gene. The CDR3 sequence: CASSTTSGGQRLLYEQYF. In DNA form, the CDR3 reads TGTGCCAGCAGCACGACTAGCGGGGGCCAACGACTCTTGTACGAGCAGTACTTC.

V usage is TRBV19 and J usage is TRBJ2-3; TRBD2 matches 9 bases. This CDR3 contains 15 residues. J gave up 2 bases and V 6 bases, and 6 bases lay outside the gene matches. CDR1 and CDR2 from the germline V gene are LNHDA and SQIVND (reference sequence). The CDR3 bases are TGTGCCAGTAGGCTAGCGGGGACCCCCACAGATACGCAGTATTTT. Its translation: CASRLAGTPTDTQYF.